This TCR beta chain was recorded in a study of T cell responses to AZD1222 COVID-19 vaccine. The assay was immunoSEQ multiplex PCR, and TCRdb's table has in-frame clones only and misses some. Altogether tens of thousands of clones are present, about 93% being singletons, with the ten largest covering around 10%. As concerns this clone: Its matching antigen is unknown.

Germline loops: CDR1 MNHEY, CDR2 SVGAGI. V gave up 2 bases and J gave up 6 bases; unmatched junction bases: 7. The CDR3 is 14 amino acids. Study-level points and caveats: None of the repertoires were sampled until the peak T cell response had passed. Two AZD1222 doses significantly raised spike-specific TCR breadth and depth over controls. Among the donors, most were white British and more were female, and clonal diversity was possibly underestimated. Only a handful of AZD1222 recipients, six or seven in all, had baseline seropositivity.

The sequencing here drew on peripheral blood, taken 28 days after the second AZD1222 dose. The sequence derives from an adult who received the AZD1222 COVID-19 vaccine. The rearrangement links TRBV6-5 to TRBJ2-7, with 7 bases fitting TRBD2. The CDR3 region is CASSYERLAIEQYF. The CDR3, as DNA: TGTGCCAGCAGTTACGAGAGACTAGCCATCGAGCAGTACTTC.